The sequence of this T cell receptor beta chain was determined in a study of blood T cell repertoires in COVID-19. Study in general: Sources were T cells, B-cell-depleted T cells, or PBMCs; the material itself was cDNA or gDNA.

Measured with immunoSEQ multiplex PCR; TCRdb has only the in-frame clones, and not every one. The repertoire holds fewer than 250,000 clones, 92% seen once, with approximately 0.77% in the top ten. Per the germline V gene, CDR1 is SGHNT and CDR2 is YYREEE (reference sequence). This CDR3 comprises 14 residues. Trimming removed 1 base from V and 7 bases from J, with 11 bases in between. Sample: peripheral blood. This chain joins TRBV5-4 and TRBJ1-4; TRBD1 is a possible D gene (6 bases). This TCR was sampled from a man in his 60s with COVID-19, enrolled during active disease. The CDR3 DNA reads TGTGCCAGCAGCTTGCGAGGGGGATTTGAAAAACTGTTTTTT. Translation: CASSLRGGFEKLFF.